Listed below are T cell receptor beta chains from one sample, sequenced in a study of CD8 T cells in Susac syndrome. TCRdb processed the immunoSEQ multiplex PCR reads anew with MiXCR; each CDR3 protein has one entry. The sample consists of about 140,000 distinct CDR3 sequences, around 93% of them appearing once. The sequenced sample was CD4+ T cells from PBMCs. Receptors were obtained from a human donor with Susac syndrome. CDR3s include the opening cysteine and the closing phenylalanine or tryptophan. The D gene is left open where the match is weak. Part of the rows lack a size; the others show once, few, many or a class for expanded clones.

CDR3,DNA,size,D,V,J
CASSFAGTGYSPLHF,TGTGCCAGCAGTTTCGCAGGGACAGGGTATTCACCCCTCCACTTT,.,TRBD1,TRBV27,TRBJ1-6
CSVRTGGEVEAFF,TGCAGCGTACGCACAGGGGGTGAAGTTGAAGCTTTCTTT,.,TRBD1,TRBV29-1,TRBJ1-1
CASSIGLMANEQFF,TGTGCCAGTAGTATCGGCCTAATGGCCAATGAGCAGTTCTTC,.,.,TRBV19,TRBJ2-1
CAWSSGLSTDTQYF,TGTGCCTGGAGTTCCGGGCTTAGCACAGATACGCAGTATTTT,.,.,TRBV30,TRBJ2-3
CASSVAGVQETQYF,TGTGCCAGCAGCGTAGCCGGGGTGCAAGAGACCCAGTACTTC,.,.,TRBV9,TRBJ2-5
CSARLGEAFF,TGCAGTGCTAGGTTGGGTGAAGCTTTCTTT,.,.,TRBV20-1,TRBJ1-1
CASSSRGAGRTYEQYF,TGTGCCAGCAGCTCAAGGGGAGCCGGACGGACCTACGAGCAGTACTTC,.,.,TRBV27,TRBJ2-7
CSAGRGGIYNEQFF,TGCAGTGCTGGCCGCGGAGGGATCTACAATGAGCAGTTCTTC,.,.,TRBV20-1,TRBJ2-1
CASSQVKGNTEAFF,TGTGCCAGCAGCCAAGTCAAGGGGAACACTGAAGCTTTCTTT,once,.,TRBV3-1,TRBJ1-1
CASSKPSEETQYF,TGTGCCAGCAGCAAGCCTTCGGAAGAGACCCAGTACTTC,.,.,TRBV21-1,TRBJ2-5
CASSELGAPVGSPLHF,TGTGCCAGCAGTGAATTAGGGGCGCCCGTCGGTTCACCCCTCCACTTT,.,.,TRBV2,TRBJ1-6
CASSLGHAGATSYEQYF,TGCGCCAGCAGCTTGGGGCATGCGGGGGCAACATCCTACGAGCAGTACTTC,.,.,TRBV5-1,TRBJ2-7
CSARDVLRGLVEDTEAFF,TGCAGTGCTAGAGACGTACTTAGGGGGCTGGTCGAGGACACTGAAGCTTTCTTT,once,TRBD1,TRBV20-1,TRBJ1-1
CASRETGQGTEAFF,TGTGCCAGCAGAGAAACAGGACAGGGGACTGAAGCTTTCTTT,.,TRBD1,TRBV6-1,TRBJ1-1
CSASSGQPYNEQFF,TGCAGTGCTAGTTCGGGGCAGCCCTACAATGAGCAGTTCTTC,once,.,TRBV20-1,TRBJ2-1
CASSIEVRSYGYTF,TGTGCCAGTAGTATAGAGGTTCGGTCGTATGGCTACACCTTC,.,.,TRBV19,TRBJ1-2
CASRSGQGEETQYF,TGTGCCAGCAGGTCCGGACAGGGTGAAGAGACCCAGTACTTC,.,TRBD1,TRBV7-2,TRBJ2-5
CSVEDTRETQYF,TGCAGCGTTGAAGATACTAGGGAGACCCAGTACTTC,.,.,TRBV29-1,TRBJ2-5
CAWTGGGGQPQHF,TGTGCCTGGACCGGGGGGGGCGGACAGCCCCAGCATTTT,once,.,TRBV30,TRBJ1-5
CASRLDRAGANVLTF,TGTGCCAGCAGACTAGACAGGGCTGGGGCCAACGTCCTGACTTTC,.,TRBD1,TRBV11-1,TRBJ2-6
CASSQVRDRGYNEQFF,TGCGCCAGCAGCCAAGTCCGGGACAGGGGCTACAATGAGCAGTTCTTC,.,TRBD1,TRBV4-1,TRBJ2-1
CASSVIAGGPTDTQYF,TGTGCCAGCAGCGTAATAGCGGGGGGGCCCACAGATACGCAGTATTTT,once,TRBD2,TRBV9,TRBJ2-3